The 17 T cell receptor beta chains in this list originate from one sample, sequenced in a study of T cells in Graves' hyperthyroidism and ophthalmopathy. RNA transcripts served as the template for amplifying TCR beta CDR3 regions. The HTBI primer set drove a first-round RT-PCR of the TCR CDR3. TCRdb re-called the multiplex PCR reads with MiXCR, one entry per CDR3 protein. The top ten clones hold about 10% of a sample with over 300,000 distinct CDR3 sequences, more than 11% of them seen once. The sample was blood. Every receptor here comes from a woman aged 60 to 75 with Graves' hyperthyroidism.

The chain is built from TRBV5-6 and TRBJ2-2, with 7 nucleotides matching TRBD2. The CDR3 totals 18 residues. The V gene end was trimmed by 1 base and the J gene end by 0 bases; junction bases not matched to a gene: 9. Germline V gene data show CDR1 as SGHDT and CDR2 as YYEEEE. CDR3 in amino acids: CASSLWLAERANTGELFF. The CDR3, as DNA: TGTGCCAGCAGCTTGTGGCTAGCGGAGCGCGCGAACACCGGGGAGCTGTTTTTT. The whole variable domain, remainder taken from reference TRBV5-6 and TRBJ2-2, is DAGVTQSPTHLIKTRGQQVTLRCSPKSGHDTVSWYQQALGQGPQFIFQYYEEEERQRGNFPDRFSGHQFPNYSSELNVNALLLGDSALYLCASSLWLAERANTGELFFGEGSRLTVL.

The chain couples TRBV6-2 or TRBV6-3 to TRBJ2-7; TRBD1 aligns across 7 bases. The CDR3 contains 16 residues. Per germline, CDR1 MNHEY and CDR2 SVGEGT. Trimming cost V 5 bases and J 2 bases; bases outside gene matches: 12. CDR3 coding DNA: TGTGCCAGCAGTGGTGTCTTTGGGGACAGCGCCTACGAGCAGTACTTC. It codes for CASSGVFGDSAYEQYF.

This clonotype was seen repeatedly, ten times or more. The CDR3: CASSARSAANTEAFF. In DNA, the CDR3 is TGTGCCAGCAGTGCCCGGAGTGCGGCGAACACTGAAGCTTTCTTT. V usage is TRBV6-1 and J usage is TRBJ1-1; D not certain. Germline V gene sequence: CDR1 MNHNS, CDR2 SASEGT. Trimming took 4 bases from V and 1 from J, leaving 13 bases between them. The CDR3 is 15 amino acids.

J is TRBJ1-2 and V is TRBV10-2; 8 bases map to TRBD1. The CDR3 loop spans 13 amino acids. V lost 2 bases and J lost 4; bases outside the gene matches: 0. The germline V gene encodes CDR1 WSHSY and CDR2 SAAADI. For the CDR3, the DNA is TGCGCCAGCAGTGAGACAGGGGGCTATGGCTACACCTTC. Translating gives CASSETGGYGYTF.

This clonotype was seen repeatedly, ten times or more. The chain carries TRBV3-1 and TRBJ2-1; tentatively, D is TRBD2 (6 bases). The CDR3 consists of 15 residues. V lost 4 bases, J lost 1 base, and 11 bases lay in between. Germline loops: CDR1 LGHDT, CDR2 YNNKEL (reference sequence). The CDR3 protein is CASSRTSNSYNEQFF. The CDR3 DNA follows: TGTGCCAGCAGCCGCACTAGCAATTCCTACAATGAGCAGTTCTTC.

This clonotype occurred many times. This chain uses TRBV5-1 with TRBJ2-7; 12 nucleotides agree with TRBD1. Germline V gene data show CDR1 as SGHRS and CDR2 as YFSETQ. The CDR3 consists of 14 residues. V lost 2 bases to trimming and J lost 5 bases; unmatched junction nucleotides: 2. The CDR3 coding sequence is TGCGCCAGCAGCTTCGGGACAGGGGGCGACGAGCAGTACTTC. It translates to CASSFGTGGDEQYF.

This clonotype has at least ten counts. The chain combines TRBV7-3 with TRBJ2-3, with 12 bases identical to TRBD2. The germline gives CDR1 SGHTA, CDR2 FQGTGA. The trim removed 5 bases at V and 1 base at J, leaving 4 bases unmatched. The CDR3 runs 16 residues. CDR3 DNA: TGTGCCAGCAGCCCGGGACTAGCGGGTCGCACAGATACGCAGTATTTT. Amino acid sequence: CASSPGLAGRTDTQYF.

This clonotype was seen at least ten times. The gene calls are TRBV5-1 and TRBJ2-7; 7 nucleotides match TRBD2. The CDR3 is made up of 13 amino acids. V gave up 4 bases and J gave up 3 bases; unmatched junction bases: 4. Germline V gives CDR1 SGHRS, CDR2 YFSETQ. The CDR3, as DNA: TGCGCCAGCAGCCCTTGGGGGGGCTACGAGCAGTACTTC. Its translation: CASSPWGGYEQYF.

This clonotype was counted many times. As DNA, the CDR3 is TGTGCCTGGAACGCCTACGGGAGGTCAGATACGCAGTATTTT. This sequence encodes CAWNAYGRSDTQYF. V and J are TRBV30 and TRBJ2-3; 7 positions agree with TRBD2. The ends lost 4 bases at V and 4 bases at J; junction bases unmatched: 8. The CDR3 is 14 amino acids. Per the germline V gene, CDR1 is GTSNPN and CDR2 is SVGIG (reference sequence).

This clonotype was detected ten times or more. This chain connects TRBV18 to TRBJ2-1; D not certain. Trimming took off 6 bases at V and 9 bases at J, with 12 bases between the two ends. Germline V gene data show CDR1 as KGHSH and CDR2 as LQKENI. The CDR3 loop spans 12 amino acids. The CDR3 here is CASSPAVGEQFF. CDR3 sequence (DNA): TGTGCCAGCTCCCCGGCGGTGGGTGAGCAGTTCTTC. Together with reference TRBV18 and TRBJ2-1, the CDR3 gives the full variable domain: NAGVMQNPRHLVRRRGQEARLRCSPMKGHSHVYWYRQLPEEGLKFMVYLQKENIIDESGMPKERFSAEFPKEGPSILRIQQVVRGDSAAYFCASSPAVGEQFFGPGTRLTVL.

This clonotype appeared many times. The V call is TRBV2, the J call TRBJ2-1, with D maybe TRBD2 (5 bases). Deletions cut 6 bases from V and 3 bases from J, with 6 bases between. This CDR3 spans 12 amino acids. CDR1 SNHLY and CDR2 FYNNEI come from the germline V gene. The CDR3 DNA sequence: TGTGCCAGCAGACGGGACTACAATGAGCAGTTCTTC. Its translation: CASRRDYNEQFF. Drawing the rest from reference TRBV2 and TRBJ2-1, the complete variable domain is EPEVTQTPSHQVTQMGQEVILRCVPISNHLYFYWYRQILGQKVEFLVSFYNNEISEKSEIFDDQFSVERPDGSNFTLKIRSTKLEDSAMYFCASRRDYNEQFFGPGTRLTVL.

This clonotype was picked up many times. The CDR3 region is CAIRTEWGNTEAFF. Here the CDR3 DNA reads TGTGCCATCAGGACAGAGTGGGGGAACACTGAAGCTTTCTTT. J is TRBJ1-1 and V is TRBV10-3; possible D gene TRBD1, 5 bases. CDR1 ENHRY and CDR2 SYGVKD come from the germline V gene. CDR3 size: 14 residues. Trimming stripped 6 bases from V and 1 base from J, with 12 bases between.

This clonotype was seen many times. The V call is TRBV20-1, the J call TRBJ1-4; possibly TRBD1 for D (6 bases). Trimming removed 6 bases from V and 5 bases from J, with 13 bases in between. The V gene's germline CDR1 is DFQATT and CDR2 SNEGSKA (reference sequence). The CDR3 contains 13 residues. The CDR3 nucleotides are TGCAGTGCCCGAGGGGGGTCAAATGAAAAACTGTTTTTT. This sequence encodes CSARGGSNEKLFF.

This rearrangement joins TRBV6-1 to TRBJ2-1; 9 bases match TRBD2. V dropped 5 bases and J dropped 7; count of bases not matched to a gene: 9. The CDR3 runs to 15 residues. CDR1 and CDR2 from the germline V gene are MNHNS and SASEGT. The CDR3 loop is CASSYLAGVRNEQFF. Here the CDR3 DNA reads TGTGCCAGCAGTTATTTAGCGGGAGTGAGGAATGAGCAGTTCTTC.

This clonotype has at least ten counts. The chain has TRBV18 and TRBJ1-1; weak D call: TRBD1 (6 bases). Germline CDR1 reads KGHSH; CDR2 reads LQKENI. The CDR3 contains 14 residues. V lost 2 bases and J lost 4, with 11 bases in between. CDR3: CASSPTGLSTEAFF. The CDR3, as DNA: TGTGCCAGCTCACCAACAGGGTTATCCACTGAAGCTTTCTTT.

Many counts were recorded for this clonotype. With a much larger clone just one base away, this may be a read error. The V gene is TRBV6-1, the J gene TRBJ2-1; D remains unclear. The V gene's germline CDR1 is MNHNS and CDR2 SASEGT. Deletions cut 7 bases from V and 4 bases from J, with 5 bases between. CDR3 length: 11 residues. The CDR3 nucleotides read TGTGCCAGCAACTCATACAATGAGCAGTTCTTC. It yields the protein CASNSYNEQFF.

This CDR3 is CSNSGLAGTSSYEQYF. In DNA form, the CDR3 reads TGCAGCAACTCGGGACTAGCGGGAACGAGCTCCTACGAGCAGTACTTC. V and J are TRBV29-1 and TRBJ2-7; 13 nucleotides agree with TRBD2. The CDR3 runs 16 residues. Unmatched junction bases numbered 10, after V lost 8 bases and J lost 0 bases. Looked up from germline, CDR1 is SQVTM and CDR2 is ANQGSEA.